This TCR beta chain came from a study of memory CD4+ T cells and cytomegalovirus serostatus (dated by TCRdb to the late 2010s). About the study as a whole: The cohort comprised 35 or so healthy Belgian adults, 9 CMV seropositive and about 24 CMV seronegative. The study sequenced CD4+ memory TCRbeta repertoires of a Belgian cohort with known cytomegalovirus serostatus to replicate a published TCR-based CMV serostatus classifier. Overall results and qualifications from the work: Only CD4+CD45RO+ memory cells were sequenced, in contrast to the original study, which included naive and memory CD4+ and CD8+ populations. On the Belgian cohort, the classifier based on the original framework reached a median bootstrapped AUC of nearly 0.97, with a 95% CI of 0.76-1.00. Of under 200 previously reported CMV-associated TCRbeta sequences, about 68 appeared in the CD4+ memory repertoires, each in one to five individuals. For predicting CMV serostatus, the median bootstrapped AUC was roughly 0.95 using the original framework and about 0.9 using a US-trained random forest. The results were interpreted as suggesting that the CMV-associated TCR signature is largely present in the CD4+ memory repertoire.

Single viable CD3+CD4+CD8-CD45RO+ cells were sorted as memory CD4+ T cells on a FACSAria II. CMV serostatus was assessed using a Roche Elecsys assay, by which serum IgG against CMV pp150, pp28, p38 and p52 was detected. After thawing, total CD4+ T cells were enriched by positive selection with CD4 magnetic microbeads. The samples came from a different study that was designed specifically to examine the CD4+ T cell memory repertoire. Peripheral blood mononuclear cells were isolated and cryopreserved following standard operating procedures; serum was stored at -80 °C. The staining relied on CD3-PerCP (BW264/56), CD4-APC (RPA-T4), CD45RO-PE (UCHT1) and CD8-Pacific Orange (3B5) antibodies, and Sytox blue was used to exclude non-viable cells. Looking up the germline V gene yields CDR1 SNHLY and CDR2 FYNNEI. Taken from cysteine to phenylalanine, the CDR3 has 14 residues. Of all the DNA, just the CDR3 is kept, 42 bases in frame from base 1. V was cut back by 6 bases and J by 2 bases, leaving a gap of 13 bases between them.

As for this clone: Its binding antigen is unknown. No clone much larger than this one lies a single base away; base qualities are absent.

The Quick-DNA Microprep Kit was used to extract genomic DNA from the sorted cells. Amplification of TCRbeta DNA was done with the immunoSEQ hsTCRbeta kit, following the protocol from the manufacturer. An Illumina MiSeq instrument was used to sequence the TCRbeta libraries. On the study's bioinformatics: After out-of-frame sequences were removed, some 2 million distinct TCRbeta sequences remained, averaging approximately 67,000 per individual. Each individual was scored according to the count of around 160 previously reported CMV-associated TCRbeta sequences and the total productive distinct TCRbeta count. A beta-binomial model was reimplemented in Python, and scikit-learn random forests with default parameters were trained on data from the US cohort. Classifier performance on the Belgian cohort was summarized as median AUC with percentile confidence intervals over 10,000 bootstrap iterations. TCRdb provides this immuneACCESS table in a form limited to in-frame rearrangements. Some clones are lacking; in checked studies, under half of them reflect an unresolved V gene, and why the rest are absent is not known. That table gives V, J and clone size, and the DNA gave D and trimming. For this sample there are around 49,000 clones; approximately 78% appear just once. The top ten clones comprise about 0.64% of the sample.

The chain uses TRBV2 and TRBJ2-5, and perhaps TRBD2 as D gene, on 6 matching bases. Sequenced: memory CD4+ T cells from blood. This TCR derives from an adult in good health and CMV-seronegative. For the CDR3, the sequence is CASRRSGVQETQYF. DNA sequence: TGTGCCAGCAGGCGATCGGGAGTACAAGAGACCCAGTACTTC.